This entry lists 16 T cell receptor beta chains sequenced from one sample in a study of human T cells and chemical hapten exposure. TCRdb ran MiXCR on the RACE reads and lists one entry per CDR3 protein. The sample includes some 91,000 distinct CDR3 sequences, 25% to 30% seen only once; the top ten take about 9.3%. Time point noted: patch test 3, about 24 weeks after DPC sensitization. The treatment denotes: therapeutic diphenylcyclopropenone sensitization with weekly scalp DPC. Sample: whole blood, taken in connection with sensitization to the hapten diphenylcyclopropenone (DPC). The receptors were sampled from a man aged 35 to 55 with alopecia areata. Some clones in this sample may be carry-over from other donors' samples.

This clonotype turned up a few times. The gene calls are TRBV28 and TRBJ2-3, with 12 bases that match TRBD2. J lost 4 bases, V lost 8 bases, and 7 bases had no gene match. CDR3 length: 15 amino acids. Germline V gene data show CDR1 as MDHEN and CDR2 as SYDVKM. CDR3 residues: CASGGLAGMADTQYF. The DNA of the CDR3 is TGTGCCAGCGGAGGACTAGCGGGGATGGCAGATACGCAGTATTTT.

This clonotype showed up just a few times. This chain joins TRBV14 and TRBJ2-5; D uncertain. Trimming shortened V by 0 bases and J by 0 bases, and 8 bases separated the two germline ends. This CDR3 has 15 amino acids. Germline CDR1 and CDR2: SGHDN and FVKESK. The DNA of the CDR3 is TGTGCCAGCAGCCAAGATGGAGCGCACCAAGAGACCCAGTACTTC. Its translation: CASSQDGAHQETQYF.

This clonotype came up many times. The CDR3 sequence is CASSPGLDTDTQYF. The CDR3 nucleotides read TGCGCCAGCAGCCCTGGACTAGACACAGATACGCAGTATTTT. This sequence joins TRBV5-1 and TRBJ2-3; 7 bases map to TRBD2. CDR3 size: 14 residues. Trimming cost V 4 bases and J 2 bases; bases outside gene matches: 4. Germline assignment: CDR1 SGHRS and CDR2 YFSETQ.

The V call is TRBV12-3 or TRBV12-4, the J call TRBJ2-7, with a weak D call TRBD2 (6 bases). The CDR3 is 19 residues long. The V gene lost 3 bases and the J gene lost 2 bases, with 26 bases spanning the gap. This chain's CDR3 is CASSFRAAGTVGTPYEQYF. In nucleotides, the CDR3 is TGTGCCAGCAGTTTTAGGGCGGCGGGGACTGTAGGAACTCCCTACGAGCAGTACTTC.

The genes are TRBV20-1 and TRBJ2-5, with TRBD2 as a possible D gene (6 bases). Trimming stripped 2 bases from V and 5 bases from J, with 18 bases between. This CDR3 has 15 amino acids. The germline V gene has CDR1 DFQATT and CDR2 SNEGSKA (reference sequence). CDR3 sequence: CSARSPGGGEETQYF. Written as DNA, the CDR3 is TGCAGTGCTAGATCCCCGGGTGGCGGGGAGGAGACCCAGTACTTC.

This clonotype has at least ten counts. The V call is TRBV7-8, the J call TRBJ2-6; D call uncertain. The V gene's germline CDR1 is SGHVS and CDR2 FQNEAQ. CDR3 length: 17 residues. V was cut by 4 bases and J by 0 bases, with 13 bases left in between. The CDR3 region is CASSSPDGFSGANVLTF. CDR3 nucleotides: TGTGCCAGCAGCTCCCCGGACGGATTCTCTGGGGCCAACGTCCTGACTTTC.

The chain joins TRBV10-2 to TRBJ1-2; TRBD1 matches 7 bases. V trimming: 0 bases; J trimming: 5 bases; junction bases outside the gene matches: 0. The CDR3 is 13 residues long. Germline lookup yields CDR1 WSHSY and CDR2 SAAADI. The CDR3 DNA follows: TGCGCCAGCAGTGAGTCGACAGGGTATGGCTACACCTTC. Translated: CASSESTGYGYTF.

The rearrangement links TRBV6-5 to TRBJ2-5, with D maybe TRBD2 (6 bases). The germline CDR1 and CDR2 sequences are MNHEY and SVGAGI. V lost 6 bases, J lost 7 bases, and 21 bases lay in between. The CDR3 is 15 residues long. As DNA, the CDR3 is TGTGCCAGCAGCCCCGTTCGGGACTCCCCTCGGACCCAGTACTTC. Encoded protein: CASSPVRDSPRTQYF.

This clonotype was found a few times. CDR3: CASTSQTSVTYEQYF. Here the CDR3 DNA reads TGTGCCAGCACTAGCCAGACTAGCGTAACCTACGAGCAGTACTTC. V is TRBV28 and J is TRBJ2-7, with 8 bases lining up with TRBD2. The CDR3 runs to 15 residues. Germline V gene sequence: CDR1 MDHEN, CDR2 SYDVKM. V shed 7 bases, J shed 2 bases, and the junction held 10 bases outside the gene matches.

The chain has TRBV30 and TRBJ2-3; a weak D match, TRBD1 (5 bases). This CDR3 contains 14 residues. Trimming cost V 4 bases and J 1 base, with 12 bases left between them. CDR1 is GTSNPN, CDR2 SVGIG, per germline (reference sequence). In nucleotides, the CDR3 is TGTGCCTGGAAAAAGGGGCTCGGCACAGATACGCAGTATTTT. The encoded protein is CAWKKGLGTDTQYF.

This clonotype appeared a few times. The chain has TRBV3-1 and TRBJ2-3; 9 positions agree with TRBD1. V gave up 4 bases and J gave up 2 bases; unmatched junction bases: 7. The CDR3 consists of 16 residues. The germline CDR1 and CDR2 sequences are LGHDT and YNNKEL (reference sequence). CDR3 bases: TGTGCCAGCAGCCCACTGGGACAGGGATTCACAGATACGCAGTATTTT. It specifies CASSPLGQGFTDTQYF.

This clonotype came up a few times. The chain's CDR3 is CASSPDRLKNIQYF. As DNA, the CDR3 is TGTGCCAGCAGCCCGGACAGGCTTAAAAACATTCAGTACTTC. The chain recombines TRBV7-2 with TRBJ2-4, with TRBD1 matching 7 bases. The CDR3 runs to 14 residues. CDR1 is SGHTA and CDR2 is FQGNSA in the germline V gene. Trimming at V came to 5 bases and at J to 4 bases, leaving 5 bases not matched to a gene.

This clonotype was seen a few times. This chain joins TRBV20-1 and TRBJ2-2; D unclear. Germline CDR1 and CDR2: DFQATT and SNEGSKA (reference sequence). CDR3 length: 12 amino acids. Trimming removed 6 bases at V and 2 bases at J, with 7 bases between. As DNA, the CDR3 is TGCAGTGCGAAAACAAACACCGGGGAGCTGTTTTTT. This translates into CSAKTNTGELFF.

V usage is TRBV7-9 and J usage is TRBJ2-7; D may match TRBD1 or TRBD2 (5 bases each). This CDR3 is 13 amino acids long. Trimming removed 5 bases from V and 5 bases from J, with 13 bases in between. Germline V gene lookup returns CDR1 SEHNR and CDR2 FQNEAQ (reference sequence). The CDR3 region is CASSHGAVNEQYF. The CDR3 coding sequence is TGTGCCAGCAGCCACGGGGCAGTGAACGAGCAGTACTTC.

This clonotype was seen a few times. The chain recombines TRBV12-3 or TRBV12-4 with TRBJ1-2; 7 nucleotides agree with TRBD1. Unmatched junction bases numbered 3, after V lost 4 bases and J lost 1 base. The CDR3 contains 14 residues. CDR3 region: CASSYDRVNYGYTF. CDR3 DNA: TGTGCCAGCAGTTACGACAGGGTTAACTATGGCTACACCTTC.

This clonotype was detected only a few times. This chain joins TRBV27 and TRBJ2-2, with D perhaps TRBD1 (7 bases). From germline, CDR1 is MNHEY and CDR2 SMNVEV (reference sequence). V dropped 7 bases and J dropped 7 bases, with 16 bases sitting between them. The CDR3 sequence is 14 residues long. The CDR3 coding sequence is TGTGCCAGCAACCAGGGGGGAGCGCTCGGGGAGCTGTTTTTT. Its translation: CASNQGGALGELFF.